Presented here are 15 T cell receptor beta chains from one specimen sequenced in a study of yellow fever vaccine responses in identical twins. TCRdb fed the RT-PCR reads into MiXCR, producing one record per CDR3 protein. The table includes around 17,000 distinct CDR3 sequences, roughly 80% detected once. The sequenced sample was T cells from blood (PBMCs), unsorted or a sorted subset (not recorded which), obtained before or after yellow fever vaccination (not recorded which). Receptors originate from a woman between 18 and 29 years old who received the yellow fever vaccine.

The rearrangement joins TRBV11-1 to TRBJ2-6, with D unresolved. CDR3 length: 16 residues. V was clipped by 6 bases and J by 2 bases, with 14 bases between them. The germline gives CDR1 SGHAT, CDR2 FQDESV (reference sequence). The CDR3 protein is CASSPNEAAGANVLTF. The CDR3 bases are TGTGCCAGCAGTCCTAACGAGGCCGCTGGGGCCAACGTCCTGACTTTC.

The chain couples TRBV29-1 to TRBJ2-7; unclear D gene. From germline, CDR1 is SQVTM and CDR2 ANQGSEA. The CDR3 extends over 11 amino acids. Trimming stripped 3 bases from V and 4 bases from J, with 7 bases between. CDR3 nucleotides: TGCAGCGTTGATTCCGGTTACGAGCAGTACTTC. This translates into CSVDSGYEQYF.

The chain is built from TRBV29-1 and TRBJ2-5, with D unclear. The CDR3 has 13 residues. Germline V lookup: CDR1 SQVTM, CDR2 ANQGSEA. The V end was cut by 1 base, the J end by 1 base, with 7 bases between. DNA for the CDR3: TGCAGCGTTGAAGTCTGGAGCCAAGAGACCCAGTACTTC. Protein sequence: CSVEVWSQETQYF.

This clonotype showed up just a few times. This chain's CDR3 is CASRFDLNTEAFF. The CDR3 DNA reads TGCGCCAGCAGGTTCGATTTGAACACTGAAGCTTTCTTT. This chain uses TRBV10-1 with TRBJ1-1, with D uncertain. There are 13 residues in the CDR3. Germline V lookup: CDR1 WNHNN, CDR2 SYGVQD (reference sequence). Trimming removed 6 bases from V and 0 bases from J, with 8 bases in between.

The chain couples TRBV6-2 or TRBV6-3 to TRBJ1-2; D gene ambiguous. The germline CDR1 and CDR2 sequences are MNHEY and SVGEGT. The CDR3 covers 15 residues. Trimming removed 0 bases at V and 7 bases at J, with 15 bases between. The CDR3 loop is CASSYSIYSRAGYTF. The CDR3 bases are TGTGCCAGCAGTTACTCAATCTACTCAAGAGCTGGCTACACCTTC.

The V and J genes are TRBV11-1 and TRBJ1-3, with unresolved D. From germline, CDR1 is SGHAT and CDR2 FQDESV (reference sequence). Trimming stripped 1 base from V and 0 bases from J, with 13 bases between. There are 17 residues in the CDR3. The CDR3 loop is CASSLGSEFPSGNTIYF. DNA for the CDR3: TGTGCCAGCAGCTTAGGAAGTGAATTCCCCTCTGGAAACACCATATATTTT.

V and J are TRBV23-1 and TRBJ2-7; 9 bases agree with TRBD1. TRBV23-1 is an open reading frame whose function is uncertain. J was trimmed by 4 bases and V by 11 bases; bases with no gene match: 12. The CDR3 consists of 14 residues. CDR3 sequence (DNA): TGCGCCCTCAGTTCCGGGACAGGGAGTTACGAGCAGTACTTC. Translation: CALSSGTGSYEQYF.

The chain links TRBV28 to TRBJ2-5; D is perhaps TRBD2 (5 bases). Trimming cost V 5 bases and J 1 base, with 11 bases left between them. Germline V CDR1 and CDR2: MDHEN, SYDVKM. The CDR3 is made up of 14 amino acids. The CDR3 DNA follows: TGTGCCAGCAGTCTGCCGCTAGCCCAAGAGACCCAGTACTTC. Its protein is CASSLPLAQETQYF.

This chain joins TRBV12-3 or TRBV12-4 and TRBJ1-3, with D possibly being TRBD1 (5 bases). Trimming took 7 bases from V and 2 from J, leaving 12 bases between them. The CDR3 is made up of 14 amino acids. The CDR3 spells CASTRGSPGNTIYF. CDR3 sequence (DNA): TGTGCCAGCACGAGGGGTTCCCCTGGAAACACCATATATTTT.

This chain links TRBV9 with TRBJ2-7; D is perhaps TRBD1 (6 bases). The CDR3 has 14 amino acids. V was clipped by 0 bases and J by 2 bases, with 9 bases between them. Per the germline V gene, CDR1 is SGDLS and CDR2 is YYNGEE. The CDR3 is CASSVDTGPYEQYF. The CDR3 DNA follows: TGTGCCAGCAGCGTAGATACAGGGCCCTACGAGCAGTACTTC.

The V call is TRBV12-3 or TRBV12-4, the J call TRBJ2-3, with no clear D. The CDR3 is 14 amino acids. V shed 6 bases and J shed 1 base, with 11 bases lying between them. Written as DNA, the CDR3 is TGTGCCAGCAGCTCAGTAGATCGCACAGATACGCAGTATTTT. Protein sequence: CASSSVDRTDTQYF.

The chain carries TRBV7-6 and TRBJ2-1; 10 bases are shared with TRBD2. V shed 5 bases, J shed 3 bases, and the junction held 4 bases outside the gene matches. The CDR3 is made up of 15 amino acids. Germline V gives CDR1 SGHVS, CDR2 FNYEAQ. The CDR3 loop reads CASSPAGGIYNEQFF. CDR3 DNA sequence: TGTGCCAGCAGCCCAGCGGGAGGGATCTACAATGAGCAGTTCTTC.

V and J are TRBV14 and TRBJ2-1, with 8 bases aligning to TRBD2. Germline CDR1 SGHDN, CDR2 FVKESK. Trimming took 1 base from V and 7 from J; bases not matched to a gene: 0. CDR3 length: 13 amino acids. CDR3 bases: TGTGCCAGCAGCCAAGTAGCGGGAAATGAGCAGTTCTTC. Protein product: CASSQVAGNEQFF.

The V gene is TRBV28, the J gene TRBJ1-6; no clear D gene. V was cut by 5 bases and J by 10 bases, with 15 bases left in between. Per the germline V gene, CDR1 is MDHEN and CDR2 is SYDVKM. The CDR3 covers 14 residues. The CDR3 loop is CASSEVVFESPLHF. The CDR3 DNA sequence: TGTGCCAGCAGTGAGGTCGTGTTTGAGTCACCCCTCCACTTT.

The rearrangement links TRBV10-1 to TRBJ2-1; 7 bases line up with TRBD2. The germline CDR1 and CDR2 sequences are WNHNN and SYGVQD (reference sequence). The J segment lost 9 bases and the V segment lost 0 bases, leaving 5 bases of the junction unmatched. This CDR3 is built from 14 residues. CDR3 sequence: CASSESGREAEQFF. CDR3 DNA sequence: TGCGCCAGCAGTGAGTCGGGGAGGGAGGCTGAGCAGTTCTTC.